This passage covers 5 T cell receptor beta chains from one sample sequenced in a study of cytomegalovirus exposure and HLA in healthy donors (dated by TCRdb to about 2017). To prepare the library, the immunoSEQ multiplex PCR assay was applied. For the multiplex PCR, a mixture combining 60 forward primers for TCR Vbeta segments and 13 reverse primers for TCR Jbeta segments was used. The clones in this table, taken by TCRdb from immuneACCESS, are in-frame only. Not every clone is retained; where verified, under half of the shortfall comes from an unresolved V gene, and the cause of the rest is unknown. This sample comprises 90,000 to 120,000 clones, around 69% of them detected only once. The biggest ten clones account for less than 2.5% of the sample. The sequenced sample was PBMCs. These receptors came from a man aged 18 to 29 in good health and CMV-seronegative.

Points on this clone: The same CDR3 arises from other DNA sequences in this sample as well. V is TRBV14 and J is TRBJ1-4; D is possibly TRBD1 (5 bases). The V end lost 4 bases, the J end lost 8 bases, and 8 bases lay between the germline ends. Looked up from germline, CDR1 is SGHDN and CDR2 is FVKESK. The CDR3 sequence is 12 residues long. DNA of the CDR3: TGTGCCAGCAGCCCTAAGGGGGAAAAACTGTTTTTT. The encoded protein is CASSPKGEKLFF.

The chain couples TRBV2 to TRBJ1-5; TRBD1 agrees at 12 bases. Germline V gene data show CDR1 as SNHLY and CDR2 as FYNNEI. J gave up 6 bases and V 4 bases, and 4 bases lay outside the gene matches. CDR3 length: 15 amino acids. CDR3: CASSAGQGAGQPQHF. The CDR3 bases are TGTGCCAGCAGTGCGGGACAGGGGGCGGGTCAGCCCCAGCATTTT.

The gene calls are TRBV2 and TRBJ2-2; D is possibly TRBD1 (6 bases). Deletions cut 4 bases from V and 5 bases from J, with 20 bases between. This CDR3 spans 17 amino acids. Per the germline V gene, CDR1 is SNHLY and CDR2 is FYNNEI. CDR3 region: CASSGYQGSVTTGELFF. CDR3 bases: TGTGCCAGCAGTGGATACCAGGGGAGTGTCACGACCGGGGAGCTGTTTTTT.

This chain links TRBV25-1 with TRBJ2-1; D might be TRBD1 (6 bases). Germline-derived CDR1 and CDR2 are MGHDK and SYGVNS. Trimming removed 2 bases from V and 0 bases from J, with 8 bases in between. CDR3 length: 15 amino acids. The CDR3 reads CASSEGGSSYNEQFF. CDR3 sequence (DNA): TGTGCCAGCAGTGAAGGGGGCAGCTCCTACAATGAGCAGTTCTTC.

The DNA of the CDR3 is TGTGCCAGCCGGGGGGTGGCGGGGGGTAGGAATGAGCAGTTCTTC. This gives the protein CASRGVAGGRNEQFF. The V call is TRBV6-6, the J call TRBJ2-1; 8 bases line up with TRBD2. CDR1 and CDR2 (germline): MNHNY, SVGAGI (reference sequence). Germline trimming cut 8 bases from V and 7 bases from J; bases unmatched to any gene: 13. The CDR3 length is 15 residues.